The next 10 T cell receptor beta chains were all read from a single sample in a study of cytomegalovirus exposure and HLA in healthy donors. Both 60 Vbeta primers and 13 Jbeta primers went into the PCR. Produced via immunoSEQ multiplex PCR; TCRdb's table is partial and in-frame only. The sample includes about 160,000 clones, about 80% seen only once; the top ten take approximately 4.5%. Input material: PBMCs. The receptor set was obtained from a man aged 25-45 years in good health and CMV-seronegative.

The chain carries TRBV6-5 and TRBJ1-1; tentative D call: TRBD1 (5 bases). Germline V lookup: CDR1 MNHEY, CDR2 SVGAGI. The CDR3 loop spans 13 amino acids. V dropped 6 bases and J dropped 11 bases, with 19 bases sitting between them. CDR3 sequence reads: CASSQTFGGRAFF. The CDR3 DNA sequence: TGTGCCAGCAGCCAAACCTTCGGGGGTAGGGCTTTCTTT.

The chain couples TRBV2 to TRBJ2-3; D possibly corresponds to TRBD2 (5 bases). This CDR3 is 10 amino acids long. The ends were cut back, 10 bases at V and 4 bases at J, with 6 bases in the middle. Looked up from germline, CDR1 is SNHLY and CDR2 is FYNNEI. CDR3 residues: CATGADTQYF. The CDR3 DNA reads as TGTGCCACCGGGGCAGATACGCAGTATTTT.

This clone was observed a few times. The chain is built from TRBV5-1 and TRBJ1-5; 7 bases align to TRBD1. The CDR3 spans 14 residues. The germline gives CDR1 SGHRS, CDR2 YFSETQ. V lost 0 bases and J lost 5; bases outside the gene matches: 2. CDR3 bases: TGCGCCAGCAGCTTGGGGGACAGCTATCAGCCCCAGCATTTT. It specifies CASSLGDSYQPQHF.

The rearrangement uses TRBV7-8 and TRBJ1-3; D gene unclear. Germline V gives CDR1 SGHVS, CDR2 FQNEAQ. Trimming pared 1 base from V and 0 bases from J, leaving 10 bases between. This CDR3 region has 16 residues. CDR3 protein: CASSLGSSTSGNTIYF. The CDR3 bases are TGTGCCAGCAGCTTAGGGTCGAGCACCTCTGGAAACACCATATATTTT.

V gene TRBV6-1 combines with J gene TRBJ1-3; no clear D. The CDR3 is made up of 14 amino acids. Germline V gene sequence: CDR1 MNHNS, CDR2 SASEGT. The germline V and J ends were trimmed by 5 bases and 4 bases, with 12 bases remaining between them. The CDR3: CASSSYYGGNTIYF. DNA for the CDR3: TGTGCCAGCAGTTCATACTACGGCGGAAACACCATATATTTT.

This sequence joins TRBV18 and TRBJ2-7; a weak D match, TRBD2 (6 bases). Trimming removed 1 base from V and 4 bases from J, with 17 bases in between. The germline gives CDR1 KGHSH, CDR2 LQKENI. This CDR3 has 16 residues. The CDR3 here is CASSPQFRTRGYEQYF. The CDR3 coding sequence is TGTGCCAGCTCACCACAGTTTCGGACGCGGGGATACGAGCAGTACTTC.

The chain is built from TRBV28 and TRBJ2-2; 10 bases line up with TRBD1. V was pared by 4 bases and J by 6 bases, with 8 bases of the junction left unmatched. The CDR3 runs 16 residues. Germline CDR1 is MDHEN and CDR2 is SYDVKM. For the CDR3, the DNA is TGTGCCAGCAGTTCTTGGGCGACAGGGGGCCCCGGGGAGCTGTTTTTT. It specifies CASSSWATGGPGELFF. Full variable domain (rest looked up from reference TRBV28 and TRBJ2-2): DVKVTQSSRYLVKRTGEKVFLECVQDMDHENMFWYRQDPGLGLRLIYFSYDVKMKEKGDIPEGYSVSREKKERFSLILESASTNQTSMYLCASSSWATGGPGELFFGEGSRLTVL.

The chain carries TRBV6-5 and TRBJ1-1; tentatively, D is TRBD1 (6 bases). Trimming took 6 bases from V and 5 from J, leaving 19 bases between them. The CDR3 totals 15 residues. Germline V CDR1 and CDR2: MNHEY, SVGAGI. CDR3 coding DNA: TGTGCCAGCAGGGCCACAGGGCGTTTAGGGACTGAAGCTTTCTTT. Protein product: CASRATGRLGTEAFF.

The genes are TRBV13 and TRBJ1-6, with 8 bases lining up with TRBD1. In germline, CDR1 is PRHDT, CDR2 FYEKMQ (reference sequence). CDR3 size: 14 residues. V trimming: 6 bases; J trimming: 10 bases; junction bases outside the gene matches: 8. This CDR3 reads CASSFRDRRSPLHF. CDR3 coding DNA: TGTGCCAGCAGTTTCCGGGACAGGAGGTCACCCCTCCACTTT.

The rearrangement links TRBV7-9 to TRBJ1-1, with unresolved D. The CDR3 sequence is 14 residues long. CDR1 and CDR2 (germline): SEHNR, FQNEAQ (reference sequence). V was pared by 1 base and J by 0 bases, with 6 bases between. The CDR3, as DNA: TGTGCCAGCAGCTTAGTTAGAATGAACACTGAAGCTTTCTTT. This gives the protein CASSLVRMNTEAFF.